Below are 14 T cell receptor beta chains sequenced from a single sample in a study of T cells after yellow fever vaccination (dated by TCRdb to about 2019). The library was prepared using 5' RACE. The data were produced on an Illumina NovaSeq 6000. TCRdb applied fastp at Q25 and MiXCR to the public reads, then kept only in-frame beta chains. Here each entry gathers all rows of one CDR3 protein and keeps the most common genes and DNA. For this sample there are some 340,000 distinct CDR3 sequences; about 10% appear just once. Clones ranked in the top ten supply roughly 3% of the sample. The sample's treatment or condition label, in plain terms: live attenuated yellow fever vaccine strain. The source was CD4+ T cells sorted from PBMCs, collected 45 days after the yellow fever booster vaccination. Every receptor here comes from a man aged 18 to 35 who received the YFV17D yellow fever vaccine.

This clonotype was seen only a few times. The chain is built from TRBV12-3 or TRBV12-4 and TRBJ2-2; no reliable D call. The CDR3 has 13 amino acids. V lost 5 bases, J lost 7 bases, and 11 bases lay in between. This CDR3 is CASSLLGNGELFF. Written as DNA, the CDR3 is TGTGCCAGCAGTCTTTTGGGGAACGGGGAGCTGTTTTTT.

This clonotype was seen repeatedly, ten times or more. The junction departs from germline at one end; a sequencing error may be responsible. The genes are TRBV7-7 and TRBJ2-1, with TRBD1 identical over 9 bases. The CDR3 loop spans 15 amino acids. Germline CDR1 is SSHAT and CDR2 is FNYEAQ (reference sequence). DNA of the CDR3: TGTGCTAGCAGCTTAGACAGGGGGACATACAATGAGCAGTTCTTC. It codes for CASSLDRGTYNEQFF. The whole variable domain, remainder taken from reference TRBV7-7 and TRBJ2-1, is GAGVSQSPRYKVTKRGQDVTLRCDPISSHATLYWYQQALGQGPEFLTYFNYEAQPDKSGLPSDRFSAERPEGSISTLTIQRTEQRDSAMYRCASSLDRGTYNEQFFGPGTRLTVL.

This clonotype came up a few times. The chain's CDR3 is CASSPGSEQFF. In DNA, the CDR3 is TGTGCCAGCAGTCCAGGTAGTGAGCAGTTCTTC. The J gene is TRBJ2-1, the V gene TRBV7-3; D gene uncertain. Trimming shortened V by 6 bases and J by 9 bases, and 9 bases separated the two germline ends. This CDR3 is 11 amino acids long. CDR1 and CDR2 (germline): SGHTA, FQGTGA.

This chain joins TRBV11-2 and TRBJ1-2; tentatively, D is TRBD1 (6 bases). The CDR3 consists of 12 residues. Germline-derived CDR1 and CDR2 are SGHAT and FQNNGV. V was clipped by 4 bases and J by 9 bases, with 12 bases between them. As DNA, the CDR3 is TGTGCCAGCAGCTCGAGGGGGGGAAGCTACACCTTC. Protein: CASSSRGGSYTF.

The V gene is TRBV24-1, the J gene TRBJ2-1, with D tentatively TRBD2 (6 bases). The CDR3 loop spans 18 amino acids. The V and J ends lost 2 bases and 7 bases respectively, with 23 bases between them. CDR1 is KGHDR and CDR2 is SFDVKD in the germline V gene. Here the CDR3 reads CATSDSFPTGRMFNEQFF. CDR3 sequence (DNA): TGTGCCACCAGTGATTCTTTTCCAACCGGGAGAATGTTTAATGAGCAGTTCTTC.

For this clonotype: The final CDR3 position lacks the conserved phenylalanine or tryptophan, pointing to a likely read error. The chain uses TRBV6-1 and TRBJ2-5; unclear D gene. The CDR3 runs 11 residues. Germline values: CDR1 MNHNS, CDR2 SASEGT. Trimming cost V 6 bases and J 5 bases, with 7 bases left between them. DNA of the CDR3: TGTGCCAGCAGGGGTGGGGAGACCCAGTACCTC. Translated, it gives CASRGGETQYL.

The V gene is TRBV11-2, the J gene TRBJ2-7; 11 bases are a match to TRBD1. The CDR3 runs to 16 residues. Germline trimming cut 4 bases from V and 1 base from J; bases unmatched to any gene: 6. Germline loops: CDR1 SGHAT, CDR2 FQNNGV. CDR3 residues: CASSWGQGGLSYEQYV. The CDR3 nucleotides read TGTGCCAGCAGCTGGGGACAGGGGGGGTTATCCTACGAGCAGTACGTC.

For the CDR3, the DNA is TGCGCCAGCAGCTTGGGGTTAGCGGGGTATGAGACCCAGTACTTC. It translates to CASSLGLAGYETQYF. This chain links TRBV5-1 with TRBJ2-5; 8 nucleotides match TRBD2. Germline loops: CDR1 SGHRS, CDR2 YFSETQ. This CDR3 has 15 residues. Germline trimming cut 0 bases from V and 5 bases from J; bases unmatched to any gene: 6.

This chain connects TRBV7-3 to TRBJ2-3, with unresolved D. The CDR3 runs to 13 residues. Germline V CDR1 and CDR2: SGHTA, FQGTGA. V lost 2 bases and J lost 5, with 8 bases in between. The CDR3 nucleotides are TGTGCCAGCAGCTTAGGTCATGGAGATACGCAGTATTTT. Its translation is CASSLGHGDTQYF.

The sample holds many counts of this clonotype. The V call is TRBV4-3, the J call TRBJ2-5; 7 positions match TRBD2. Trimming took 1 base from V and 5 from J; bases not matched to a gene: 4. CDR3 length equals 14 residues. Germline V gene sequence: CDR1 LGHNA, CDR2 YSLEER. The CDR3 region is CASSQGLGGETQYF. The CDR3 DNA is TGCGCCAGCAGCCAAGGTTTGGGGGGGGAGACCCAGTACTTC.

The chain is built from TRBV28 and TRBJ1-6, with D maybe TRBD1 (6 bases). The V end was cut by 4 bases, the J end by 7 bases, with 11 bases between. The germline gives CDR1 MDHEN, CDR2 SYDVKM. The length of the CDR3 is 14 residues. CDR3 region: CASSSATGNSPLHF. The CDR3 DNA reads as TGTGCCAGCAGTTCAGCTACAGGGAATTCACCCCTCCACTTT.

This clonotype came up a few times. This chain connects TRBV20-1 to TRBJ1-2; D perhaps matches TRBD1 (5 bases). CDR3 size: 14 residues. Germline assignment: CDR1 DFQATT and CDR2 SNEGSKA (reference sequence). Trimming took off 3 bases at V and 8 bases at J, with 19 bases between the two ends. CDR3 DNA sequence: TGCAGTGCTAGCATCCAGGGAGGAGGTGGAGGCTACACCTTC. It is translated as CSASIQGGGGGYTF.

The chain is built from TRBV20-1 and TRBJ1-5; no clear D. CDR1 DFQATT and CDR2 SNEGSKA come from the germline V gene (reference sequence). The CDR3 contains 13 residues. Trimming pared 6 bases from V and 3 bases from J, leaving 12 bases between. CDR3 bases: TGCAGTGCCATTCTAGGCCCCAATCAGCCCCAGCATTTT. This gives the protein CSAILGPNQPQHF.

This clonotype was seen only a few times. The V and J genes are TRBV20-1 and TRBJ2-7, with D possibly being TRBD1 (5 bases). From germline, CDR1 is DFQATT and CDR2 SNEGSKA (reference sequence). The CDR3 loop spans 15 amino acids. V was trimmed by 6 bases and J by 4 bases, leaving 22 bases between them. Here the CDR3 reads CSANGQGQTVYEQYF. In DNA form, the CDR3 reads TGCAGTGCAAACGGGCAAGGGCAGACAGTTTACGAGCAGTACTTC.